The entry below gives a single T cell receptor (beta chain) sequence along with its context. This record comes from a study of blood T cell repertoires in COVID-19. Turning to the study itself: From the United States, Italy and Spain came samples of acute and convalescent COVID-19. Sources were T cells, B-cell-depleted T cells, or PBMCs; the material itself was cDNA or gDNA.

The CDR3 runs to 15 residues. V lost 1 base, J lost 3 bases, and 7 bases lay in between. The germline CDR1 and CDR2 sequences are SNHLY and FYNNEI. In the original analysis: Amplification from reference gene primers served as the basis for estimated nucleated cell counts. Only in-frame clones appear in the TCRdb table, and some are missing; sequencing was by immunoSEQ multiplex PCR. That table supplies the V and J calls and clone size; D and trimming were determined from the DNA. The data hold 180,000 or so clones, with around 86% observed a single time. Input material: peripheral blood. The receptor's source is a young man with acute or convalescent COVID-19. The V gene is TRBV2, the J gene TRBJ1-6; D is undetermined. The chain's CDR3 is CASSEGLDYNSPLHF. The CDR3 DNA reads TGTGCCAGCAGTGAAGGGCTAGACTATAATTCACCCCTCCACTTT.